This T cell receptor beta chain was captured by sequencing in a study of blood T cell repertoires in COVID-19. Libraries were prepared by immunoSEQ multiplex PCR; TCRdb keeps only in-frame clonotypes and omits some of them. The table has 120,000 or so clones, 90% seen once. The sequence derives from a woman aged 55 to 70 with COVID-19, enrolled during active disease. Sequencing used peripheral blood.

The CDR3 DNA follows: TGTGCCAGCAGCGTAGCTGGAGGGGTTGGTACGGATGGCTACACCTTC. Translated: CASSVAGGVGTDGYTF. This sequence joins TRBV9 and TRBJ1-2; D is perhaps TRBD1 (5 bases). Per germline, CDR1 SGDLS and CDR2 YYNGEE. The CDR3 extends over 16 amino acids. Trimming took off 0 bases at V and 6 bases at J, with 18 bases between the two ends. Based on the CDR3 plus reference TRBV9 and TRBJ1-2, the full variable domain is DSGVTQTPKHLITATGQRVTLRCSPRSGDLSVYWYQQSLDQGLQFLIQYYNGEERAKGNILERFSAQQFPDLHSELNLSSLELGDSALYFCASSVAGGVGTDGYTFGSGTRLTVV.